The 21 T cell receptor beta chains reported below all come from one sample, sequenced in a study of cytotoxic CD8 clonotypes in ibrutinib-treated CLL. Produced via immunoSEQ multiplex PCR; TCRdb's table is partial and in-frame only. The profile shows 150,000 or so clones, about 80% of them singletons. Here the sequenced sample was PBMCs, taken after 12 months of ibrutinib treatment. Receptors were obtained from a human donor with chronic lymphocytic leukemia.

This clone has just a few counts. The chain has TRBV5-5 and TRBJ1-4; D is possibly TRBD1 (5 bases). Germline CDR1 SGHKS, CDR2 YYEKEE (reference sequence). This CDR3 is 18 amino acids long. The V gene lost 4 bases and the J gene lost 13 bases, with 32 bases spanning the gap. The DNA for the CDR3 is TGTGCCAGCAGCCAAGATTATGGAGGGGCAGCACGAATGTGGGGACTGTTTTTT. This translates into CASSQDYGGAARMWGLFF.

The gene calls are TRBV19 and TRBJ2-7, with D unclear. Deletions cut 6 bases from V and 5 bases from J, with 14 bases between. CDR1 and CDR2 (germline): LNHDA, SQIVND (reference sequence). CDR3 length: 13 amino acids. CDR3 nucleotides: TGTGCCAGTAGCCCCTCTCTGGGAAACGAGCAGTACTTC. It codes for CASSPSLGNEQYF.

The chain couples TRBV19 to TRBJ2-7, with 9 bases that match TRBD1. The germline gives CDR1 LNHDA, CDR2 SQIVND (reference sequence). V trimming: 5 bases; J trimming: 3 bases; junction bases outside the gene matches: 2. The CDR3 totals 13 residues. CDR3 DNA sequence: TGTGCCAGTAGTCGACAGGGGGGCTACGAGCAGTACTTC. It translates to CASSRQGGYEQYF.

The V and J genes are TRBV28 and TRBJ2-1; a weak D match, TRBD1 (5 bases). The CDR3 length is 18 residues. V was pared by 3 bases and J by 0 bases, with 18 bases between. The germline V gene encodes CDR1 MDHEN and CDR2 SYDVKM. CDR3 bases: TGTGCCAGCAGTTTCCCGACAGTGGGTCAAAGCTCCTACAATGAGCAGTTCTTC. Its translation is CASSFPTVGQSSYNEQFF. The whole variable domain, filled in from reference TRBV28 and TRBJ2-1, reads DVKVTQSSRYLVKRTGEKVFLECVQDMDHENMFWYRQDPGLGLRLIYFSYDVKMKEKGDIPEGYSVSREKKERFSLILESASTNQTSMYLCASSFPTVGQSSYNEQFFGPGTRLTVL.

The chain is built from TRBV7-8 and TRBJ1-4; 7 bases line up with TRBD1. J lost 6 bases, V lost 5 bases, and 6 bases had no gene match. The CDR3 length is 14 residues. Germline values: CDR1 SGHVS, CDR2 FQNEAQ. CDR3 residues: CASSHPGTDEKLFF. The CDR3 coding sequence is TGTGCCAGCAGCCATCCCGGGACAGATGAAAAACTGTTTTTT.

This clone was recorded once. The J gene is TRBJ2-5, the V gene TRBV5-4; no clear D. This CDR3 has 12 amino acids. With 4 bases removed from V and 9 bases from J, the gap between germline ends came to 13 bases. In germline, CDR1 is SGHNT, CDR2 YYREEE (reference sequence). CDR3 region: CASSQESEAQYF. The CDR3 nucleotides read TGTGCCAGCAGCCAAGAGTCCGAGGCCCAGTACTTC.

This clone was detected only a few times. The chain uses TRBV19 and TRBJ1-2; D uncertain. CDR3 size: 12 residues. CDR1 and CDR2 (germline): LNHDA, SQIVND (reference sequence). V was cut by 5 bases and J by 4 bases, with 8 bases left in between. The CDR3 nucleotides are TGTGCCAGTAGTGTCTGGAGCTATGGCTACACCTTC. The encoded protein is CASSVWSYGYTF.

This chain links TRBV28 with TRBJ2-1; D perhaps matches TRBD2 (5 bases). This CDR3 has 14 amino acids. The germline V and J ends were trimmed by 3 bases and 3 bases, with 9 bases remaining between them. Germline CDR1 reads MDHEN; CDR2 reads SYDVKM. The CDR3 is CASSLYGVYNEQFF. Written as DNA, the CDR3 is TGTGCCAGCAGTTTGTACGGGGTCTACAATGAGCAGTTCTTC.

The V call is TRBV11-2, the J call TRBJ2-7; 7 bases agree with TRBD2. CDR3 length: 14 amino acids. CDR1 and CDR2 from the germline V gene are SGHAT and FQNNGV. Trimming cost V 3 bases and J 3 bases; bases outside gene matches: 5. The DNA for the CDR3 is TGTGCCAGCAGCTTCATCGGGGGGTACTACGAGCAGTACTTC. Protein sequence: CASSFIGGYYEQYF.

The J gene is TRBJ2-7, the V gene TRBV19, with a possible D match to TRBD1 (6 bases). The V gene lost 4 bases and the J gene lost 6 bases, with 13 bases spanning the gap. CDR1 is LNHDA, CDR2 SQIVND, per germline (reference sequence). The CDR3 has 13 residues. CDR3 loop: CASSRGHPGEQYF. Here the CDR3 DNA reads TGTGCCAGTAGTAGGGGGCACCCGGGCGAGCAGTACTTC.

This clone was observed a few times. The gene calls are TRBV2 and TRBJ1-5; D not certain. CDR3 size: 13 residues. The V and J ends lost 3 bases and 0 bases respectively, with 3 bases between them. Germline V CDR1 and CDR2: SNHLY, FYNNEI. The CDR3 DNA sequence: TGTGCCAGCAGTGATAATAGCAATCAGCCCCAGCATTTT. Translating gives CASSDNSNQPQHF.

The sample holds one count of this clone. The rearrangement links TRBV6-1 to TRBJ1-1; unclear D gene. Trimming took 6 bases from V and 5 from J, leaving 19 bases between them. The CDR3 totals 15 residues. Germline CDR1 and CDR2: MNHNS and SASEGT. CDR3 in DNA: TGTGCCAGCAGAGAGGGAGGGTCGGGTGGAACTGAAGCTTTCTTT. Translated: CASREGGSGGTEAFF.

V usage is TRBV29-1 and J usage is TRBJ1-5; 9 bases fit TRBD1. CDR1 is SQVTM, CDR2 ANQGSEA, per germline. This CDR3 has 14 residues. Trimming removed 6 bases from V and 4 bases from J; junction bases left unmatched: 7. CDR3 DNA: TGCAGCGTGACAGGGGGAGGGCTAAATCAGCCCCAGCATTTT. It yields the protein CSVTGGGLNQPQHF.

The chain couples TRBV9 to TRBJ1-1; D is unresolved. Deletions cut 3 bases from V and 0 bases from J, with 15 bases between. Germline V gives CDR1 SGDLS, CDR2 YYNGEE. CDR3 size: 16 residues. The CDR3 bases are TGTGCCAGCAGCGATAATGGAGTCGTTATGAACACTGAAGCTTTCTTT. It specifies CASSDNGVVMNTEAFF. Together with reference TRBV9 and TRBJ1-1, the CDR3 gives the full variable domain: DSGVTQTPKHLITATGQRVTLRCSPRSGDLSVYWYQQSLDQGLQFLIQYYNGEERAKGNILERFSAQQFPDLHSELNLSSLELGDSALYFCASSDNGVVMNTEAFFGQGTRLTVV.

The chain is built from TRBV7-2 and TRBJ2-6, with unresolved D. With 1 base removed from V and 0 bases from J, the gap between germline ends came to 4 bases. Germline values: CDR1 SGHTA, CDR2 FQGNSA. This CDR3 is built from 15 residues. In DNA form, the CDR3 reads TGTGCCAGCAGCTTAGGCGGCTCTGGGGCCAACGTCCTGACTTTC. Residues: CASSLGGSGANVLTF.

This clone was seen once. The CDR3 sequence is CASSPKGTAYEQYF. The CDR3 nucleotides are TGCGCCAGCAGCCCAAAAGGGACGGCCTACGAGCAGTACTTC. The chain employs TRBV5-1 and TRBJ2-7, with D possibly being TRBD1 or TRBD2 (5 bases each). The V and J ends lost 4 bases and 2 bases respectively, with 13 bases between them. The CDR3 extends over 14 amino acids. Germline-derived CDR1 and CDR2 are SGHRS and YFSETQ.

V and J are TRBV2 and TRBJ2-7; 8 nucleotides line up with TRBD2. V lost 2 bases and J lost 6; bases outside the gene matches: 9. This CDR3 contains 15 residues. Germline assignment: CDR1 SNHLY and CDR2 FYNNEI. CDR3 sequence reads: CASSERSGGPGEQYF. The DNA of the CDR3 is TGTGCCAGCAGTGAACGGTCGGGGGGGCCAGGCGAGCAGTACTTC.

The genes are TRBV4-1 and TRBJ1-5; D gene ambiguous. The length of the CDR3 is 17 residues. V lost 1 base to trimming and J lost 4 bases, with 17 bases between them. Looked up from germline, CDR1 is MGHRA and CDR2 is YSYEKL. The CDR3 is CASSQVFPYRENQPQHF. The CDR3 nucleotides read TGCGCCAGCAGCCAAGTTTTCCCCTACAGAGAGAATCAGCCCCAGCATTTT.

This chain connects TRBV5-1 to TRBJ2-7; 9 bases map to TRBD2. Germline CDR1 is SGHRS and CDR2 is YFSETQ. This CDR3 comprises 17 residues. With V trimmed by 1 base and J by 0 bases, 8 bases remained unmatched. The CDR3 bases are TGCGCCAGCAGCTTGTGGTCTAGCGGGACCGTCTCCTACGAGCAGTACTTC. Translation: CASSLWSSGTVSYEQYF.

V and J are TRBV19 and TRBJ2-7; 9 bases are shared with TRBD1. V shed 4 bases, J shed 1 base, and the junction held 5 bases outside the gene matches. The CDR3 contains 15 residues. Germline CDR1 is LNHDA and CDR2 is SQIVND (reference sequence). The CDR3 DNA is TGTGCCAGTAGTAGCCCGGGACAGGGTTCCTACGAGCAGTACTTC. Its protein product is CASSSPGQGSYEQYF.

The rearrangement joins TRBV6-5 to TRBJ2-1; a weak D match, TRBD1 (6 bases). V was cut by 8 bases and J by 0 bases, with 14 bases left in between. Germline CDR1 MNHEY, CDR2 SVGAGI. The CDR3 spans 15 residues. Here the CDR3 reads CASSQGLSSYNEQFF. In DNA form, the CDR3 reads TGTGCCAGCTCCCAGGGGCTAAGCTCCTACAATGAGCAGTTCTTC.